These 26 T cell receptor beta chains share one sample of origin, sequenced in a study of T cell responses to AZD1222 COVID-19 vaccine. Assay used: immunoSEQ multiplex PCR; TCRdb lists only in-frame clones, some missing. The table has roughly 100,000 clones, 88% seen once. The sequences come from peripheral blood, collected 28 days after the second AZD1222 dose. These TCRs come from an adult who received the AZD1222 COVID-19 vaccine.

This rearrangement joins TRBV14 to TRBJ1-3; no reliable D call. This CDR3 is built from 10 residues. Germline V gene sequence: CDR1 SGHDN, CDR2 FVKESK. V was clipped by 4 bases and J by 8 bases, with 3 bases between them. Here the CDR3 reads CASSLHTIYF. For the CDR3, the DNA is TGTGCCAGCAGCCTCCACACCATATATTTT.

This rearrangement joins TRBV6-1 to TRBJ2-3; 12 bases are shared with TRBD2. The junction had 2 bases not matched to a gene; V was cut back by 1 base and J by 3 bases. The CDR3 sequence is 16 residues long. From germline, CDR1 is MNHNS and CDR2 SASEGT. Written as DNA, the CDR3 is TGTGCCAGCAGTGAAGGACTAGCGGGAGTAACAGATACGCAGTATTTT. It is translated as CASSEGLAGVTDTQYF.

The chain uses TRBV5-1 and TRBJ1-4, with TRBD1 identical over 9 bases. Germline values: CDR1 SGHRS, CDR2 YFSETQ. After removal of 3 bases from V and 5 bases from J, the junction contained 5 bases not matched to a gene. The CDR3 sequence is 15 residues long. The CDR3 protein is CASSSPGTGNEKLFF. CDR3 nucleotide sequence: TGCGCCAGCAGCTCGCCCGGGACAGGGAATGAAAAACTGTTTTTT.

The CDR3 here is CASNLPGTYEQYF. As DNA, the CDR3 is TGTGCCAGCAATCTTCCAGGGACCTACGAGCAGTACTTC. V usage is TRBV25-1 and J usage is TRBJ2-7, with D possibly being TRBD1 (5 bases). The germline V gene has CDR1 MGHDK and CDR2 SYGVNS. The CDR3 length is 13 residues. V was trimmed by 7 bases and J by 2 bases, leaving 12 bases between them.

The rearrangement uses TRBV19 and TRBJ1-5, with D possibly TRBD1 on 5 matching bases. Trimming removed 5 bases at V and 4 bases at J, with 12 bases between. The germline CDR1 and CDR2 sequences are LNHDA and SQIVND (reference sequence). The CDR3 spans 14 residues. The CDR3 DNA is TGTGCCAGTAGTCTGCGGGACCGAAATCAGCCCCAGCATTTT. Translation: CASSLRDRNQPQHF.

Worth noting for this clone: The sample has other DNA sequences that encode this CDR3 too. The chain recombines TRBV5-1 with TRBJ1-4; D ambiguous. The germline V and J ends were trimmed by 0 bases and 0 bases, with 3 bases remaining between them. From germline, CDR1 is SGHRS and CDR2 YFSETQ. The CDR3 is made up of 14 amino acids. The CDR3 protein is CASSLGTTNEKLFF. The CDR3 DNA reads as TGCGCCAGCAGCTTGGGTACAACTAATGAAAAACTGTTTTTT.

This clone was counted a single time. The CDR3 DNA sequence: TGCGCCAGCAGCCTGGGACAGGACCCCGATGGCTACACCTTC. Its translation: CASSLGQDPDGYTF. V gene TRBV5-1 combines with J gene TRBJ1-2, with 8 bases fitting TRBD1. CDR1 is SGHRS, CDR2 YFSETQ, per germline. CDR3 size: 14 residues. The junction had 8 bases not matched to a gene; V was cut back by 4 bases and J by 6 bases.

This chain connects TRBV6-5 to TRBJ2-7; D perhaps matches TRBD1 (6 bases). Germline values: CDR1 MNHEY, CDR2 SVGAGI. The CDR3 is 14 residues long. V dropped 7 bases and J dropped 6 bases, with 19 bases sitting between them. The CDR3 DNA reads as TGTGCCAGCATGATCACTGCAGGGGCGGGCGAGCAGTACTTC. Amino acid sequence: CASMITAGAGEQYF.

This rearrangement joins TRBV5-8 to TRBJ1-5; 7 nucleotides align to TRBD1. The J segment lost 5 bases and the V segment lost 3 bases, leaving 5 bases of the junction unmatched. Germline loops: CDR1 SGHTS, CDR2 YDEGEE. This CDR3 is 14 amino acids long. Here the CDR3 reads CASSSGTAYQPQHF. CDR3 sequence (DNA): TGTGCCAGCAGCTCTGGGACAGCTTATCAGCCCCAGCATTTT.

V usage is TRBV28 and J usage is TRBJ1-2, with TRBD1 matching over 11 bases. CDR3 length: 15 amino acids. V was clipped by 3 bases and J by 7 bases; unmatched bases: 7. CDR1 and CDR2 (germline): MDHEN, SYDVKM. The CDR3 coding sequence is TGTGCCAGCAGTTTGCTTGGGACAGGGGGAAGTGGCTACACCTTC. This codes for CASSLLGTGGSGYTF.

The chain recombines TRBV25-1 with TRBJ1-4; the D gene is possibly TRBD1 (5 bases). Trimming removed 1 base at V and 10 bases at J, with 16 bases between. Per germline, CDR1 MGHDK and CDR2 SYGVNS. This CDR3 is 15 amino acids long. The CDR3 here is CASSESGGHRGKLFF. CDR3 coding DNA: TGTGCCAGCAGTGAATCGGGAGGACATCGTGGAAAACTGTTTTTT.

The chain has TRBV6-6 and TRBJ1-2, with D hard to call. V was pared by 3 bases and J by 1 base, with 15 bases between. The CDR3 has 16 residues. Germline V CDR1 and CDR2: MNHNY, SVGAGI (reference sequence). The CDR3 sequence is CASSYGRTNNNYGYTF. As DNA, the CDR3 is TGTGCCAGCAGTTATGGCAGGACCAATAATAACTATGGCTACACCTTC.

The chain has TRBV15 and TRBJ2-2, with TRBD2 matching over 7 bases. Germline V CDR1 and CDR2: LNHNV, YYDKDF (reference sequence). The CDR3 totals 16 residues. V gave up 1 base and J gave up 4 bases; unmatched junction bases: 6. The DNA for the CDR3 is TGTGCCACCAGCAGAGGCGGGAGCGCCCCCACCGGGGAGCTGTTTTTT. Protein: CATSRGGSAPTGELFF.

This chain connects TRBV6-1 to TRBJ1-6, with D unclear. Germline V CDR1 and CDR2: MNHNS, SASEGT. Between the trimmed V and J ends, which lost 0 bases and 8 bases, there was a span of 11 bases. The length of the CDR3 is 15 residues. Here the CDR3 DNA reads TGTGCCAGCAGTGAAGCGAGGGCCGGCGATTCACCCCTCCACTTT. As protein: CASSEARAGDSPLHF.

The V call is TRBV5-5, the J call TRBJ2-7; either TRBD1 or TRBD2 may supply D (5 bases each). The germline V gene encodes CDR1 SGHKS and CDR2 YYEKEE (reference sequence). V lost 4 bases to trimming and J lost 4 bases, with 15 bases between them. CDR3 length equals 14 residues. CDR3 DNA: TGTGCCAGCAGCCCCGTCCCAGGGACGTACGAGCAGTACTTC. Its protein is CASSPVPGTYEQYF.

This clone was picked up a small number of times. V and J are TRBV15 and TRBJ1-3; D remains ambiguous. V lost 0 bases and J 0 bases, leaving 6 bases between the germline ends. The V gene's germline CDR1 is LNHNV and CDR2 YYDKDF (reference sequence). The CDR3 is 15 residues long. The CDR3 loop reads CATSRDTNSGNTIYF. The CDR3 DNA follows: TGTGCCACCAGCAGAGATACGAACTCTGGAAACACCATATATTTT.

The chain uses TRBV18 and TRBJ2-1, with 11 bases identical to TRBD2. Germline CDR1 KGHSH, CDR2 LQKENI. J gave up 9 bases and V 1 base, and 11 bases lay outside the gene matches. CDR3 length: 17 amino acids. The CDR3 sequence: CASSPRRLAGGDGEQFF. The DNA for the CDR3 is TGTGCCAGCTCACCACGACGTCTAGCGGGAGGCGACGGTGAGCAGTTCTTC.

The chain combines TRBV2 with TRBJ1-6, with 7 bases matching TRBD1. CDR3 length equals 19 residues. From germline, CDR1 is SNHLY and CDR2 FYNNEI. Trimming at V came to 6 bases and at J to 7 bases, leaving 21 bases not matched to a gene. The CDR3 DNA reads TGTGCCAGCAGCCTAGGACAGGCTAAAGCGGTCGTTGTGAATTCACCCCTCCACTTT. As protein: CASSLGQAKAVVVNSPLHF.

This clone was seen once. The gene calls are TRBV6-5 and TRBJ1-5; 11 bases align to TRBD1. The ends lost 8 bases at V and 9 bases at J; junction bases unmatched: 9. CDR1 and CDR2 (germline): MNHEY, SVGAGI. This CDR3 has 14 residues. CDR3 protein: CASCGTGGIGPQHF. DNA for the CDR3: TGTGCCAGCTGCGGGACAGGGGGAATAGGGCCCCAGCATTTT.

V is TRBV5-1 and J is TRBJ2-7; 8 bases map to TRBD1. Germline lookup yields CDR1 SGHRS and CDR2 YFSETQ. The V gene end was trimmed by 2 bases and the J gene end by 5 bases; junction bases not matched to a gene: 9. The CDR3 contains 15 residues. This CDR3 is CASSFRQGLVHEQYF. CDR3 DNA: TGCGCCAGCAGCTTTCGACAGGGGTTGGTCCACGAGCAGTACTTC.

This clone was counted once. The rearrangement uses TRBV7-2 and TRBJ1-2; maybe TRBD1 (6 bases). This CDR3 is built from 15 residues. V lost 4 bases and J 2 bases, leaving 14 bases between the germline ends. Germline lookup yields CDR1 SGHTA and CDR2 FQGNSA. DNA for the CDR3: TGTGCCAGCAGCTCTACAGGGAGTTGGAACTATGGCTACACCTTC. Translated: CASSSTGSWNYGYTF.

This clone was detected only a few times. This sequence joins TRBV4-2 and TRBJ1-1; TRBD1 is a possible D gene (6 bases). CDR1 is LGHNA, CDR2 YNFKEQ, per germline. The ends were cut back, 0 bases at V and 1 base at J, with 18 bases in the middle. The CDR3 totals 18 residues. The CDR3 DNA is TGTGCCAGCAGCCAAGAGAGCCGGCAGGGGCGAAGGAACACTGAAGCTTTCTTT. Translating gives CASSQESRQGRRNTEAFF.

The chain joins TRBV9 to TRBJ2-1, with 8 bases aligning to TRBD2. Germline V gene data show CDR1 as SGDLS and CDR2 as YYNGEE. The length of the CDR3 is 17 residues. With V trimmed by 3 bases and J by 4 bases, 12 bases remained unmatched. CDR3 loop: CASSATLSSGRYNEQFF. The CDR3 region has the DNA TGTGCCAGCAGCGCCACCCTTTCTAGCGGGCGATACAATGAGCAGTTCTTC.

The V gene is TRBV6-5, the J gene TRBJ2-1; D is perhaps TRBD2 (6 bases). CDR1 is MNHEY and CDR2 is SVGAGI in the germline V gene. V was cut by 6 bases and J by 4 bases, with 13 bases left in between. The CDR3 contains 14 residues. The CDR3 reads CASRSLEGYNEQFF. CDR3 DNA sequence: TGTGCCAGCAGGTCCCTGGAGGGTTACAATGAGCAGTTCTTC.

This chain links TRBV14 with TRBJ2-7; D gene uncertain. The germline gives CDR1 SGHDN, CDR2 FVKESK. CDR3 length equals 13 residues. Trimming left V 0 bases short and J 2 bases short, with 5 bases between. The CDR3 spells CASSQDTAYEQYF. In DNA, the CDR3 is TGTGCCAGCAGCCAAGACACGGCCTACGAGCAGTACTTC. The whole variable domain, remainder taken from reference TRBV14 and TRBJ2-7, is EAGVTQFPSHSVIEKGQTVTLRCDPISGHDNLYWYRRVMGKEIKFLLHFVKESKQDESGMPNNRFLAERTGGTYSTLKVQPAELEDSGVYFCASSQDTAYEQYFGPGTRLTVT.

This chain joins TRBV7-9 and TRBJ1-5; TRBD1 aligns across 7 bases. CDR3 length: 15 residues. V shed 5 bases, J shed 7 bases, and the junction held 11 bases outside the gene matches. Germline V gives CDR1 SEHNR, CDR2 FQNEAQ (reference sequence). CDR3 loop: CASSPGRGSEQPQHF. The CDR3 DNA follows: TGTGCCAGCAGCCCGGGCAGGGGGTCGGAACAGCCCCAGCATTTT.